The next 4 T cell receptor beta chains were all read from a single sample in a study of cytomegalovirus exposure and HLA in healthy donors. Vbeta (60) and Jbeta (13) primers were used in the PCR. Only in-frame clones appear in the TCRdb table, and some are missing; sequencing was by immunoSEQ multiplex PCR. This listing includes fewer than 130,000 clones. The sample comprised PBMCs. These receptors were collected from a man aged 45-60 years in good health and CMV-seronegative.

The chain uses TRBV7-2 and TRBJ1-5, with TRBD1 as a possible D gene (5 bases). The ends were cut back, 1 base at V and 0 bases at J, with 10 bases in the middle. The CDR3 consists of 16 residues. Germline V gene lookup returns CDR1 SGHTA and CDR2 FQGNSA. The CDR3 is CASSLEGANSNQPQHF. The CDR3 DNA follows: TGTGCCAGCAGCTTAGAAGGGGCGAATAGCAATCAGCCCCAGCATTTT.

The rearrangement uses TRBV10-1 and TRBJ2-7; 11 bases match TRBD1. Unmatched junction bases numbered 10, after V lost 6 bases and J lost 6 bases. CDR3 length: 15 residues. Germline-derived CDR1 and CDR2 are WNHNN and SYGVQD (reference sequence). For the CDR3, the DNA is TGCGCCAGCAGGGTGAACCGGGACAGGGGGGCCGAGCAGTACTTC. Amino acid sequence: CASRVNRDRGAEQYF.

CDR3 region: CASTYRVNGNTIYF. The CDR3 DNA follows: TGTGCCAGTACCTACAGGGTTAACGGAAACACCATATATTTT. The chain has TRBV19 and TRBJ1-3; D may be TRBD1 (6 bases). The CDR3 covers 14 residues. The germline gives CDR1 LNHDA, CDR2 SQIVND (reference sequence). Trimming took off 7 bases at V and 4 bases at J, with 14 bases between the two ends.

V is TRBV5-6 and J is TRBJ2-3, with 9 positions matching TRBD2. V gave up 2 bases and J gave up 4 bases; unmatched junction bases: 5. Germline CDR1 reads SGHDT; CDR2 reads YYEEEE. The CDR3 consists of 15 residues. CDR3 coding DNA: TGTGCCAGCAGCTTTCGCGGGAGGGCCGCAGATACGCAGTATTTT. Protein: CASSFRGRAADTQYF.